The clone carrying this TCR beta chain has only a few counts. Its antigen is not identified. This entry is derived from a study of cytomegalovirus exposure and HLA in healthy donors. General study results and limits: Rarity characterized most TCR sequences, yet some public TCRs appeared in many donors.

Germline lookup yields CDR1 MNHNS and CDR2 SASEGT. Trimming took 1 base from V and 7 from J, leaving 16 bases between them. The CDR3 totals 15 residues. 60 Vbeta and 13 Jbeta primers were used in PCR. Assay: immunoSEQ multiplex PCR; the TCRdb copy retains only in-frame clones and omits some. The repertoire holds 90,000 to 130,000 clones, less than 80% seen once, with over 2% in the top ten. Specimen: PBMCs. V is TRBV6-1 and J is TRBJ2-5, with D possibly TRBD2 on 6 matching bases. The receptor comes from a woman in her twenties or thirties in good health and CMV-seronegative. Here the CDR3 reads CASSEGPGGSGTQYF. The DNA for the CDR3 is TGTGCCAGCAGTGAAGGCCCTGGAGGGAGTGGGACCCAGTACTTC.